These 20 T cell receptor beta chains were sequenced from one sample in a study of blood T cell repertoires in COVID-19. This table comes from immunoSEQ multiplex PCR, and its TCRdb copy is limited to in-frame clones, with some not included. The sample shows about 130,000 clones, about 84% of them seen only once. What was sequenced was peripheral blood. These receptors were collected from a human donor in a cohort sampled during active COVID-19.

The chain combines TRBV5-1 with TRBJ2-3, with a weak D call TRBD1 (5 bases). Between the trimmed V and J ends, which lost 6 bases and 3 bases, there was a span of 8 bases. The germline V gene encodes CDR1 SGHRS and CDR2 YFSETQ. There are 12 residues in the CDR3. The CDR3, as DNA: TGCGCCAGCACTAACAGGACAGATACGCAGTATTTT. This gives the protein CASTNRTDTQYF.

The chain links TRBV6-5 to TRBJ2-7; no firm D call. Trimming took off 0 bases at V and 1 base at J, with 7 bases between the two ends. The CDR3 length is 14 residues. CDR1 is MNHEY, CDR2 SVGAGI, per germline. CDR3 sequence reads: CASSYSQKSYEQYF. The CDR3 DNA sequence: TGTGCCAGCAGTTACTCCCAGAAATCCTACGAGCAGTACTTC.

The chain links TRBV5-4 to TRBJ2-1; TRBD2 is a possible D gene (5 bases). CDR1 is SGHNT and CDR2 is YYREEE in the germline V gene (reference sequence). The CDR3 is made up of 15 amino acids. V was clipped by 0 bases and J by 4 bases, with 11 bases between them. CDR3 in amino acids: CASSLAVSAYNEQFF. CDR3 coding DNA: TGTGCCAGCAGCTTGGCGGTTAGCGCGTACAATGAGCAGTTCTTC.

This chain connects TRBV7-2 to TRBJ2-3; the match to TRBD2 covers 10 bases. Germline-derived CDR1 and CDR2 are SGHTA and FQGNSA. The CDR3 loop spans 16 amino acids. V shed 2 bases, J shed 2 bases, and the junction held 4 bases outside the gene matches. This chain's CDR3 is CASSLTSGTHTDTQYF. The CDR3 bases are TGTGCCAGCAGCTTAACTAGCGGGACGCACACAGATACGCAGTATTTT.

V usage is TRBV27 and J usage is TRBJ2-1, with D tentatively TRBD2 (5 bases). The germline V gene has CDR1 MNHEY and CDR2 SMNVEV (reference sequence). There are 13 residues in the CDR3. V was trimmed by 7 bases and J by 1 base, leaving 8 bases between them. CDR3 residues: CASKTGSYNEQFF. The CDR3 coding sequence is TGTGCCAGCAAAACGGGATCCTACAATGAGCAGTTCTTC.

The chain is built from TRBV5-1 and TRBJ2-2, with 7 nucleotides matching TRBD2. V trimming: 2 bases; J trimming: 15 bases; junction bases outside the gene matches: 13. This CDR3 spans 14 amino acids. From germline, CDR1 is SGHRS and CDR2 YFSETQ. The CDR3 coding sequence is TGCGCCAGCAGCTTTGACGCGGGAGCCCCCCGTTTGTTTTTT. Translated, it gives CASSFDAGAPRLFF.

The chain carries TRBV20-1 and TRBJ2-1, with 12 bases fitting TRBD2. Unmatched junction bases numbered 10, after V lost 3 bases and J lost 10 bases. CDR1 DFQATT and CDR2 SNEGSKA come from the germline V gene (reference sequence). The CDR3 sequence is 15 residues long. The CDR3 DNA sequence: TGCAGTGCTAGTATGGCTAGCGGGAGGGCCCTCGAGCAGTTCTTC. This codes for CSASMASGRALEQFF.

This clone was observed a few times. J is TRBJ2-7 and V is TRBV28, with D uncertain. From germline, CDR1 is MDHEN and CDR2 SYDVKM. This CDR3 contains 11 residues. V was trimmed by 4 bases and J by 3 bases, leaving 4 bases between them. The CDR3 bases are TGTGCCAGCAGTTCCATCTACGAGCAGTACTTC. It is translated as CASSSIYEQYF.

This clone is a singleton in its sample. The V gene is TRBV7-9, the J gene TRBJ2-7; D is undetermined. Germline assignment: CDR1 SEHNR and CDR2 FQNEAQ (reference sequence). V gave up 5 bases and J gave up 4 bases, with 15 bases separating them. The CDR3 spans 14 residues. The DNA for the CDR3 is TGTGCCAGCAGCGACGGGTCATCCCGTTACGAGCAGTACTTC. Amino acid sequence: CASSDGSSRYEQYF.

The CDR3 sequence is CASSWAMNTEAFF. In nucleotides, the CDR3 is TGTGCCAGCAGTTGGGCGATGAACACTGAAGCTTTCTTT. The chain links TRBV28 to TRBJ1-1, with D unclear. V lost 4 bases to trimming and J lost 0 bases, with 6 bases between them. The CDR3 covers 13 residues. Germline-derived CDR1 and CDR2 are MDHEN and SYDVKM.

The chain employs TRBV12-3 or TRBV12-4 and TRBJ1-2; D is perhaps TRBD1 (5 bases). Trimming cost V 6 bases and J 8 bases, with 16 bases left between them. There are 13 residues in the CDR3. The CDR3 DNA sequence: TGTGCCAGCAGCCCAGGGTTTGGAAACGGCTACACCTTC. Translated: CASSPGFGNGYTF.

The rearrangement links TRBV15 to TRBJ2-3; a possible D gene is TRBD2 (5 bases). V dropped 0 bases and J dropped 3 bases, with 16 bases sitting between them. CDR3 size: 17 residues. Germline-derived CDR1 and CDR2 are LNHNV and YYDKDF (reference sequence). CDR3 DNA sequence: TGTGCCACCAGCAGAGATTTGAGGGCCGTAAGTACAGATACGCAGTATTTT. It codes for CATSRDLRAVSTDTQYF. Combining the CDR3 with reference TRBV15 and TRBJ2-3 gives the whole variable domain DAMVIQNPRYQVTQFGKPVTLSCSQTLNHNVMYWYQQKSSQAPKLLFHYYDKDFNNEADTPDNFQSRRPNTSFCFLDIRSPGLGDTAMYLCATSRDLRAVSTDTQYFGPGTRLTVL.

This clone was found a few times. The V gene is TRBV30, the J gene TRBJ1-4; D not certain. The germline V gene has CDR1 GTSNPN and CDR2 SVGIG (reference sequence). CDR3 length: 13 amino acids. Trimming shortened V by 4 bases and J by 7 bases, and 13 bases separated the two germline ends. The CDR3 nucleotides are TGTGCCTGGACGAATGCGGGTCGTGAAAAACTGTTTTTT. Translated, it gives CAWTNAGREKLFF. Full variable domain (rest looked up from reference TRBV30 and TRBJ1-4): SQTIHQWPATLVQPVGSPLSLECTVEGTSNPNLYWYRQAAGRGLQLLFYSVGIGQISSEVPQNLSASRPQDRQFILSSKKLLLSDSGFYLCAWTNAGREKLFFGSGTQLSVL.

V is TRBV11-2 and J is TRBJ2-7; maybe TRBD1 (6 bases). The CDR3 extends over 13 amino acids. V lost 0 bases and J lost 3, with 6 bases in between. Germline lookup yields CDR1 SGHAT and CDR2 FQNNGV. In DNA, the CDR3 is TGTGCCAGCAGCTTAGACAGGGGCTACGAGCAGTACTTC. It codes for CASSLDRGYEQYF.

This chain joins TRBV28 and TRBJ2-6; 8 bases are shared with TRBD1. Germline CDR1 MDHEN, CDR2 SYDVKM. The trim removed 2 bases at V and 2 bases at J, leaving 20 bases unmatched. The CDR3 contains 22 residues. The DNA of the CDR3 is TGTGCCAGCAGTTTAGCTGAGCAGGGGGCGGTTATCTGGAAGGCTGGGGCCAACGTCCTGACTTTC. It codes for CASSLAEQGAVIWKAGANVLTF.

V usage is TRBV19 and J usage is TRBJ2-7, with 15 bases fitting TRBD2. CDR1 is LNHDA, CDR2 SQIVND, per germline (reference sequence). This CDR3 region has 17 residues. V was pared by 5 bases and J by 2 bases, with 7 bases of the junction left unmatched. This CDR3 is CASSSAGTSGRTYEQYF. The DNA of the CDR3 is TGTGCCAGTAGTTCCGCCGGGACTAGCGGGAGGACCTACGAGCAGTACTTC.

The chain joins TRBV24-1 to TRBJ2-1; D call uncertain. The CDR3 is 12 residues long. In germline, CDR1 is KGHDR, CDR2 SFDVKD. The V end lost 4 bases, the J end lost 12 bases, and 12 bases lay between the germline ends. The CDR3, as DNA: TGTGCCACCAGTGACGTAACACGAAGGCAGTTCTTC. Translated, it gives CATSDVTRRQFF.

This CDR3 is CASSLWSPGSTEAFF. The CDR3 nucleotides read TGCGCCAGCAGCTTGTGGTCGCCGGGGAGCACTGAAGCTTTCTTT. The chain uses TRBV5-1 and TRBJ1-1; no clear D gene. Between the trimmed V and J ends, which lost 1 base and 4 bases, there was a span of 14 bases. The CDR3 is made up of 15 amino acids. Germline lookup yields CDR1 SGHRS and CDR2 YFSETQ.

The chain combines TRBV7-6 with TRBJ1-1; D possibly corresponds to TRBD1 (5 bases). The germline V gene encodes CDR1 SGHVS and CDR2 FNYEAQ. V shed 8 bases and J shed 7 bases, with 17 bases lying between them. The CDR3 is 13 amino acids. For the CDR3, the DNA is TGTGCCAGCGGGCCGGGGGGGTATAGTGAAGCTTTCTTT. Amino acids: CASGPGGYSEAFF.

This rearrangement joins TRBV7-2 to TRBJ1-2, with D uncertain. Germline V gives CDR1 SGHTA, CDR2 FQGNSA. The CDR3 totals 15 residues. V was shortened by 0 bases and J by 8 bases, with 16 bases between the two germline ends. The CDR3 nucleotides read TGTGCCAGCAGCTTAGCAGGACTCTTGTATGAGGGCTACACCTTC. Translating gives CASSLAGLLYEGYTF.